This T cell receptor beta chain is from a study of cytomegalovirus exposure and HLA in healthy donors. Background on the study: Drawn from HLA-typed donors, around 85 million unique TCRs were held in an early data release. Study results and limitations: The analysis excluded some indistinguishable V segments, including TRBV6-2 and TRBV6-3.

Germline V gene lookup returns CDR1 MNHEY and CDR2 SMNVEV (reference sequence). The CDR3 has 15 amino acids. Unmatched junction bases numbered 7, after V lost 5 bases and J lost 5 bases. Use of 60 Vbeta and 13 Jbeta primers characterized the PCR. Data came from immunoSEQ multiplex PCR; TCRdb stores just in-frame clones and leaves some out. The sample holds fewer than 120,000 clones, roughly three quarters seen once. As regards this clone: No antigen is known for it.

Sequenced: PBMCs. The chain carries TRBV27 and TRBJ1-5, with 9 bases that match TRBD1. The TCR was taken from a man younger than 40 in good health and CMV-seropositive. The CDR3 loop reads CASSPGTGRDQPQHF. CDR3 nucleotide sequence: TGTGCCAGCAGTCCTGGGACAGGGAGAGATCAGCCCCAGCATTTT.